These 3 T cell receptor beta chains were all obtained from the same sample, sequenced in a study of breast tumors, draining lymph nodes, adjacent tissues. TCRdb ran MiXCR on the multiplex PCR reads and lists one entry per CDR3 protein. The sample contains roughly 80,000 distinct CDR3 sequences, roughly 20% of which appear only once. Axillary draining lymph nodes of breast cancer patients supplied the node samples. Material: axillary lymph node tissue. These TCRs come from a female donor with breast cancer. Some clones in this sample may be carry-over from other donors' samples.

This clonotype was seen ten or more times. CDR3 protein: CASSLAGGRMETQYF. The CDR3 DNA reads as TGTGCCAGCAGCTTAGCCGGCGGGAGAATGGAGACCCAGTACTTC. This chain joins TRBV5-6 and TRBJ2-5; 7 nucleotides line up with TRBD2. This CDR3 comprises 15 residues. Per the germline V gene, CDR1 is SGHDT and CDR2 is YYEEEE. The junction had 9 bases not matched to a gene; V was cut back by 2 bases and J by 5 bases.

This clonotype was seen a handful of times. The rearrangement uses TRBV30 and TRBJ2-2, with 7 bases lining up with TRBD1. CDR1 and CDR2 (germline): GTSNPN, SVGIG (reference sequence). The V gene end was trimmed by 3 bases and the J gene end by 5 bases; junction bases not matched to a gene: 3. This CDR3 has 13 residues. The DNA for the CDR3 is TGTGCCTGGAGGCGACAGGGAACCGGGGAGCTGTTTTTT. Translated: CAWRRQGTGELFF.

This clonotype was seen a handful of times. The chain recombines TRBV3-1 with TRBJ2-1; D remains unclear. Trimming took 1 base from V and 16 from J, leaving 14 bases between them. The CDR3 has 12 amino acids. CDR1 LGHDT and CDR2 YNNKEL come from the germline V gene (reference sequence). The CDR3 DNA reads TGTGCCAGCAGCCAAGGCCCGGGTTTAAATTTCTTC. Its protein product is CASSQGPGLNFF.